This entry lists 18 T cell receptor beta chains sequenced from one sample in a study of blood T cells in healthy people across ages. Alongside a J-beta primer mix, a sample-barcoded 5' primer served in a second PCR lasting about 7 to 11 cycles. TCRdb re-analysed the 5' RACE reads in MiXCR, keeping a single row per CDR3 protein. The data show hundreds of thousands of distinct CDR3 sequences, with roughly 64% seen just once and over 20% held by the top ten. Sequenced: blood. These receptors originate from a man aged 25-40 years in good health.

The chain employs TRBV19 and TRBJ2-4, with 8 bases identical to TRBD2. The CDR3 totals 16 residues. Germline lookup yields CDR1 LNHDA and CDR2 SQIVND (reference sequence). V dropped 3 bases and J dropped 0; count of bases not matched to a gene: 4. The CDR3 sequence: CASSIGTRIAKNIQYF. Here the CDR3 DNA reads TGTGCCAGTAGTATCGGGACTAGAATAGCCAAAAACATTCAGTACTTC.

This clonotype was observed a handful of times. The CDR3 spells CSVVVGWDEQYF. The CDR3 DNA sequence: TGCAGCGTTGTTGTGGGTTGGGACGAGCAGTACTTC. This chain links TRBV29-1 with TRBJ2-7; no reliable D call. Germline values: CDR1 SQVTM, CDR2 ANQGSEA. The CDR3 sequence is 12 residues long. Trimming shortened V by 4 bases and J by 5 bases, and 12 bases separated the two germline ends.

The rearrangement links TRBV6-2 or TRBV6-3 to TRBJ2-6; D is unresolved. This CDR3 has 16 amino acids. Trimming removed 2 bases from V and 0 bases from J, with 8 bases in between. Germline loops: CDR1 MNHEY, CDR2 SVGEGT. CDR3 DNA: TGTGCCAGCAGTTACGAAGGGTCCTCTGGGGCCAACGTCCTGACTTTC. This gives the protein CASSYEGSSGANVLTF.

The chain recombines TRBV6-5 with TRBJ2-5; no reliable D call. Germline loops: CDR1 MNHEY, CDR2 SVGAGI. Trimming took 0 bases from V and 3 from J, leaving 29 bases between them. This CDR3 is 21 amino acids long. The CDR3 DNA reads TGTGCCAGCAGTTACTCGACGGTTAAGGTGTCGACGCATGAGTCTAAAGAGACCCAGTACTTC. This gives the protein CASSYSTVKVSTHESKETQYF.

The genes are TRBV4-3 and TRBJ2-3; D is perhaps TRBD2 (6 bases). This CDR3 has 15 amino acids. The V end lost 1 base, the J end lost 6 bases, and 14 bases lay between the germline ends. The germline V gene has CDR1 LGHNA and CDR2 YSLEER. CDR3 in DNA: TGCGCCAGCAGCCAAGCAGGAGCGGGCGGGGATACGCAGTATTTT. It encodes CASSQAGAGGDTQYF.

The genes are TRBV20-1 and TRBJ1-2; TRBD1 matches 7 bases. Germline assignment: CDR1 DFQATT and CDR2 SNEGSKA (reference sequence). The CDR3 covers 16 residues. With 2 bases clipped from V and 5 bases from J, the junction kept 14 bases outside the gene matches. CDR3 amino acids: CSARQSGDRAFYGYTF. In DNA form, the CDR3 reads TGCAGTGCTAGACAGAGCGGAGACAGGGCTTTTTATGGCTACACCTTC.

This clonotype was recorded a few times. This chain links TRBV18 with TRBJ1-2; TRBD1 matches 7 bases. Germline V gene lookup returns CDR1 KGHSH and CDR2 LQKENI. This CDR3 is 16 amino acids long. V dropped 2 bases and J dropped 6; count of bases not matched to a gene: 12. The CDR3 is CASSPTGEGGIHGYTF. The CDR3 bases are TGTGCCAGCTCACCAACCGGGGAAGGGGGCATACATGGCTACACCTTC.

J is TRBJ2-3 and V is TRBV11-2; D is unclear. V was clipped by 7 bases and J by 4 bases, with 15 bases between them. The CDR3 contains 14 residues. The V gene's germline CDR1 is SGHAT and CDR2 FQNNGV. The CDR3 region has the DNA TGTGCCAGCAATGTCGGCGTTGGGGCAGATACGCAGTATTTT. Protein product: CASNVGVGADTQYF. Full variable domain (missing parts from reference TRBV11-2 and TRBJ2-3): EAGVAQSPRYKIIEKRQSVAFWCNPISGHATLYWYQQILGQGPKLLIQFQNNGVVDDSQLPKDRFSAERLKGVDSTLKIQPAKLEDSAVYLCASNVGVGADTQYFGPGTRLTVL.

The chain employs TRBV4-2 and TRBJ1-1; TRBD1 matches at 7 bases. Germline trimming cut 0 bases from V and 0 bases from J; bases unmatched to any gene: 4. CDR3 size: 16 residues. Germline loops: CDR1 LGHNA, CDR2 YNFKEQ. The CDR3 DNA reads TGTGCCAGCAGCCAAGAGCAGGACAGGATGAACACTGAAGCTTTCTTT. Protein sequence: CASSQEQDRMNTEAFF.

The CDR3 DNA follows: TGTGCCAGCAGTTCGGTGCCAGCGGGGGGGTTAAGCTCCTACAATGAGCAGTACTTC. Translating it yields CASSSVPAGGLSSYNEQYF. This chain links TRBV6-2 or TRBV6-3 with TRBJ2-1, with 10 bases lining up with TRBD2. Gene TRBJ2-7 matches the end of the DNA better, so the J call may be wrong. This CDR3 is built from 19 residues. Germline CDR1 and CDR2: MNHEY and SVGEGT.

This clonotype has just a few counts. The chain recombines TRBV20-1 with TRBJ2-7; D may correspond to TRBD1 or TRBD2 (5 bases each). The CDR3 is 13 amino acids. The germline CDR1 and CDR2 sequences are DFQATT and SNEGSKA (reference sequence). Trimming cost V 5 bases and J 6 bases, with 17 bases left between them. CDR3 in amino acids: CSAVRDPVREQYF. CDR3 DNA sequence: TGCAGTGCTGTCCGGGACCCGGTCCGCGAGCAGTACTTC.

The chain is built from TRBV7-9 and TRBJ2-1; a weak D match, TRBD1 (5 bases). The germline V gene encodes CDR1 SEHNR and CDR2 FQNEAQ (reference sequence). The CDR3 has 15 amino acids. Trimming left V 5 bases short and J 7 bases short, with 18 bases between. The DNA of the CDR3 is TGTGCCAGCAGCGCCGACGGTGGGGCCGGTAATGAGCAGTTCTTC. This encodes CASSADGGAGNEQFF.

The chain recombines TRBV4-3 with TRBJ2-2; no clear D gene. Germline V gene sequence: CDR1 LGHNA, CDR2 YSLEER. The CDR3 consists of 14 residues. Trimming removed 8 bases from V and 4 bases from J, with 14 bases in between. CDR3 DNA: TGCGCCAGCCAAAGAGTAGTAGGCACCGGGGAGCTGTTTTTT. Its protein product is CASQRVVGTGELFF.

The chain joins TRBV6-6 to TRBJ2-7, with 14 bases lining up with TRBD2. The CDR3 loop spans 14 amino acids. V lost 5 bases, J lost 3 bases, and 0 bases stayed unmatched. The V gene's germline CDR1 is MNHNY and CDR2 SVGAGI (reference sequence). The CDR3 DNA reads as TGTGCCAGCAGTGGGACTAGCGGGAGCTACGAGCAGTACTTC. Amino acids: CASSGTSGSYEQYF.

The DNA of the CDR3 is TGTGCCAGCAGCTTACGACTCGGAGCACTGCTATGGAGCTACACCTTC. This sequence encodes CASSLRLGALLWSYTF. The chain recombines TRBV7-2 with TRBJ1-2; D is unresolved. V lost 2 bases, J lost 9 bases, and 22 bases lay in between. CDR3 length: 16 amino acids. Germline V gene sequence: CDR1 SGHTA, CDR2 FQGNSA.

This clonotype was observed a handful of times. The rearrangement joins TRBV28 to TRBJ2-3; 7 bases are shared with TRBD2. From germline, CDR1 is MDHEN and CDR2 SYDVKM. V was clipped by 3 bases and J by 0 bases; unmatched bases: 9. The CDR3 consists of 17 residues. CDR3 in DNA: TGTGCCAGCAGTTTTCCCCTAGCGGTAAAGAGCACAGATACGCAGTATTTT. The encoded protein is CASSFPLAVKSTDTQYF.

The chain recombines TRBV6-6 with TRBJ1-1; D unresolved. The ends were cut back, 6 bases at V and 1 base at J, with 6 bases in the middle. The CDR3 runs 12 residues. CDR1 and CDR2 (germline): MNHNY, SVGAGI (reference sequence). The CDR3: CASRSRNTEAFF. The CDR3 DNA reads as TGTGCCAGCAGGTCTCGGAACACTGAAGCTTTCTTT.

The chain links TRBV30 to TRBJ2-7, with 8 bases aligning to TRBD1. The V gene's germline CDR1 is GTSNPN and CDR2 SVGIG (reference sequence). The CDR3 runs 13 residues. The V gene end was trimmed by 7 bases and the J gene end by 2 bases; junction bases not matched to a gene: 7. In DNA form, the CDR3 reads TGTGCCTCTTCACAGGGGGACCCCTACGAGCAGTACTTC. Its protein product is CASSQGDPYEQYF.